This T cell receptor beta chain is from a study of technical replicates of blood from a handful of donors. Libraries were prepared by immunoSEQ multiplex PCR; TCRdb keeps only in-frame clonotypes and omits some of them. This sample has 75,000 to 95,000 clones; approximately 89% occur once, and the top ten carry 0.41%. With 2 bases removed from V and 3 bases from J, the gap between germline ends came to 5 bases. Germline V gives CDR1 MNHEY, CDR2 SMNVEV (reference sequence). This CDR3 region has 12 residues. The chain employs TRBV27 and TRBJ2-7; D perhaps matches TRBD1 (5 bases). Material for sequencing was T cells isolated from PBMCs. The TCR was taken from a human donor in good health. The CDR3 DNA reads TGTGCCAGCAGTTTAACAGGCTACGAGCAGTACTTC. It encodes CASSLTGYEQYF.